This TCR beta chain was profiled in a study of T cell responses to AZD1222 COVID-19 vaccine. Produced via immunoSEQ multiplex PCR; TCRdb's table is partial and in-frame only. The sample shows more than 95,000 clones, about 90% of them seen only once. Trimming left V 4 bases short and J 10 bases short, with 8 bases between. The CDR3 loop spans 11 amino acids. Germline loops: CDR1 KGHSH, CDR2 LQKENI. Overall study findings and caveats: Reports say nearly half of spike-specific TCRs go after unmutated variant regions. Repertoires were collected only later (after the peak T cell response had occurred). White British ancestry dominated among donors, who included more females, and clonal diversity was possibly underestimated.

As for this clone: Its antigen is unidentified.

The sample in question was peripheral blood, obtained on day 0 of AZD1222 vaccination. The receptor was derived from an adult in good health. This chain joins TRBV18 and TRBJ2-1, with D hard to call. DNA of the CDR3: TGTGCCAGCTCACTGGAATACGAGCAGTTCTTC. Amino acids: CASSLEYEQFF.